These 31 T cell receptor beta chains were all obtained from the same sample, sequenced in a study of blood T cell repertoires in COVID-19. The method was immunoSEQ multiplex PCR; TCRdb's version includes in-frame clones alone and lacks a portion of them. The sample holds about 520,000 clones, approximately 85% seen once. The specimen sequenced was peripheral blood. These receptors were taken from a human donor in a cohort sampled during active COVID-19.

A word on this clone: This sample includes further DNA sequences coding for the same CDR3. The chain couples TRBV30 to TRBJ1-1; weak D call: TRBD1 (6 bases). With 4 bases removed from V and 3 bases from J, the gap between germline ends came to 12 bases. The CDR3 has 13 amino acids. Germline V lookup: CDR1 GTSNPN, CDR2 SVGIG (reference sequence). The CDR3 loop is CAWNRQVDTEAFF. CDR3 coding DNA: TGTGCCTGGAACCGACAGGTAGACACTGAAGCTTTCTTT.

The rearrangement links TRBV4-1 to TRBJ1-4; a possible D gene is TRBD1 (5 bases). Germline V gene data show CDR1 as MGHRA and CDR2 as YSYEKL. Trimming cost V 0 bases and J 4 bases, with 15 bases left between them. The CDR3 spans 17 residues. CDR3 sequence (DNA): TGCGCCAGCAGCCAAGATTCCGGGGGTCCGTTTAATGAAAAACTGTTTTTT. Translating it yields CASSQDSGGPFNEKLFF.

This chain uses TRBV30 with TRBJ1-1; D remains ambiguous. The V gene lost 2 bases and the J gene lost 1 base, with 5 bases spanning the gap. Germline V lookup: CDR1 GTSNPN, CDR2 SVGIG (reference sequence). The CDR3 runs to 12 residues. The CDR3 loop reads CAWSTWNTEAFF. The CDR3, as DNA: TGTGCCTGGAGTACATGGAACACTGAAGCTTTCTTT.

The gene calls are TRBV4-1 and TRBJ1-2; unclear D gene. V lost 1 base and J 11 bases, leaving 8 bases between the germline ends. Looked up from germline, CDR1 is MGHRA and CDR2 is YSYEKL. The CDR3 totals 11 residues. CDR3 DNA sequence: TGCGCCAGCAGCCAAGCCCGACTTTACACCTTC. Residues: CASSQARLYTF.

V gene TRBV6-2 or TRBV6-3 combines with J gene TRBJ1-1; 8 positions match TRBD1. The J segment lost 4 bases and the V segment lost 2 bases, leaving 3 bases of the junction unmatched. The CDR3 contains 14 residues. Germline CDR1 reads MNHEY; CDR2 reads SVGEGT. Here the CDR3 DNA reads TGTGCCAGCAGTTACCTAGGACAGGGCACTGAAGCTTTCTTT. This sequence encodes CASSYLGQGTEAFF.

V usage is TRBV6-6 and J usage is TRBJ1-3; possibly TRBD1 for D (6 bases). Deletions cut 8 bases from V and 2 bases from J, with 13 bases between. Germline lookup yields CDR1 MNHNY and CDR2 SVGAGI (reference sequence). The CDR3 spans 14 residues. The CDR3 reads CASSVGGPGNTIYF. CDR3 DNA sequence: TGTGCCAGCTCAGTCGGGGGGCCTGGAAACACCATATATTTT.

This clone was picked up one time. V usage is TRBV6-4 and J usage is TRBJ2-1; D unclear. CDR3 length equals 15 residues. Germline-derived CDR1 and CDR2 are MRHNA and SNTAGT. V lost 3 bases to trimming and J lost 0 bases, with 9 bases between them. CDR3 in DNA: TGTGCCAGCAGTGAATCCGGTAGCTCCTACAATGAGCAGTTCTTC. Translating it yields CASSESGSSYNEQFF.

For the CDR3, the DNA is TGCAGCGCCCAACCCCTACTAGCGGGAGGGTATCCAGATACGCAGTATTTT. It translates to CSAQPLLAGGYPDTQYF. The rearrangement links TRBV29-1 to TRBJ2-3; 13 bases line up with TRBD2. CDR3 size: 17 residues. The germline CDR1 and CDR2 sequences are SQVTM and ANQGSEA. V was clipped by 7 bases and J by 4 bases; unmatched bases: 14.

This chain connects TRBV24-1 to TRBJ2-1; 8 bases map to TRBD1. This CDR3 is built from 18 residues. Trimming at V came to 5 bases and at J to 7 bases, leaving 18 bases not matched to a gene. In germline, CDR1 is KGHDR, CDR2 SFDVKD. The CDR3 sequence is CATSGDRKGRVMWNEQFF. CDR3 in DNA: TGTGCCACCAGTGGGGACAGGAAAGGCCGTGTTATGTGGAATGAGCAGTTCTTC.

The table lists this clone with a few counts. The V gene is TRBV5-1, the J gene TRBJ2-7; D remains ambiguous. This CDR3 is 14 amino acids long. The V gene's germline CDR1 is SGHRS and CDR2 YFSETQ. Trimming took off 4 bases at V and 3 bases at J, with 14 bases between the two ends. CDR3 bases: TGCGCCAGCAGCAGCGATAGTCAACTCTACGAGCAGTACTTC. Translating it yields CASSSDSQLYEQYF.

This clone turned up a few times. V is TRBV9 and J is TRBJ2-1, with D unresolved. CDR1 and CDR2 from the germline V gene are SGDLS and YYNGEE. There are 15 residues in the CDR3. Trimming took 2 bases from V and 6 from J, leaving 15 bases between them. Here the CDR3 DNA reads TGTGCCAGCAGCGTTGCCGCGGTAGTAGGCAATGAGCAGTTCTTC. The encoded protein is CASSVAAVVGNEQFF.

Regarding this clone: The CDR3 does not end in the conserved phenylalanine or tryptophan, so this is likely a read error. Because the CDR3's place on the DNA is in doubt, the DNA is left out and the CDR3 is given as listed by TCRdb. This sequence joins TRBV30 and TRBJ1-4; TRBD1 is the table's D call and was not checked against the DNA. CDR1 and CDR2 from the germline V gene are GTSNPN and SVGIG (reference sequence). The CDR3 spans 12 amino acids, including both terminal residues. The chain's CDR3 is CAWSVGYKPQVI.

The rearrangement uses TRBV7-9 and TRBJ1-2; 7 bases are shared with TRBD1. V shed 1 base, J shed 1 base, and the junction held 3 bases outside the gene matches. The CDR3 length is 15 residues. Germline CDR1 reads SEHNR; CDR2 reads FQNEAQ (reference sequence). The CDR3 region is CASSLGQGLNYGYTF. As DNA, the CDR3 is TGTGCCAGCAGCTTAGGACAGGGCCTTAACTATGGCTACACCTTC. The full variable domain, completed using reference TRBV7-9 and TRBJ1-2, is DTGVSQNPRHKITKRGQNVTFRCDPISEHNRLYWYRQTLGQGPEFLTYFQNEAQLEKSRLLSDRFSAERPKGSFSTLEIQRTEQGDSAMYLCASSLGQGLNYGYTFGSGTRLTVV.

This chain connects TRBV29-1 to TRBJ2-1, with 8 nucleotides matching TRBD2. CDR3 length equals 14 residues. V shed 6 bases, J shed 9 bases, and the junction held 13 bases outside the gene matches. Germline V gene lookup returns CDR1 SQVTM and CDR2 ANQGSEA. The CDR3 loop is CSVRTQRETVEQFF. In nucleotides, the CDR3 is TGCAGCGTCCGTACCCAGCGGGAGACGGTTGAGCAGTTCTTC.

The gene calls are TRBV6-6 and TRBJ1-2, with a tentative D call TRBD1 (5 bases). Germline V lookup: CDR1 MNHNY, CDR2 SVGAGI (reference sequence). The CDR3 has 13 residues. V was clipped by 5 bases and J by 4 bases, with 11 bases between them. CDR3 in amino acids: CASSPDSVYGYTF. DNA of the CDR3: TGTGCCAGCAGTCCCGACAGCGTCTATGGCTACACCTTC.

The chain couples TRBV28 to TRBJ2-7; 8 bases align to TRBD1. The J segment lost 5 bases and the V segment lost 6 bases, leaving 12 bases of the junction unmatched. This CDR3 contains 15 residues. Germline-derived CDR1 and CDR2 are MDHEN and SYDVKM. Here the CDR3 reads CASRGQTGGIDEQYF. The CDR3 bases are TGTGCCAGCAGGGGTCAAACAGGGGGAATTGACGAGCAGTACTTC. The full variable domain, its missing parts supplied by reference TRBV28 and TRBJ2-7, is DVKVTQSSRYLVKRTGEKVFLECVQDMDHENMFWYRQDPGLGLRLIYFSYDVKMKEKGDIPEGYSVSREKKERFSLILESASTNQTSMYLCASRGQTGGIDEQYFGPGTRLTVT.

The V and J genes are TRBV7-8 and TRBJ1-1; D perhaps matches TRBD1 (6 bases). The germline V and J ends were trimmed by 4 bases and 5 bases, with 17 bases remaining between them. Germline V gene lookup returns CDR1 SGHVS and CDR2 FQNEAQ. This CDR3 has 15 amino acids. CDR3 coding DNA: TGTGCCAGCAGCTCAGTGGGGGCCCGCGGTACTGAAGCTTTCTTT. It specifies CASSSVGARGTEAFF.

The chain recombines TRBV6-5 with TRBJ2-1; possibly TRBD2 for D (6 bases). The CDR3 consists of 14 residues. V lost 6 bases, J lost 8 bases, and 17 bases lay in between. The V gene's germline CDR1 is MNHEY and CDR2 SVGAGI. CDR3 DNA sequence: TGTGCCAGCAGCCCGGGACTGGCGTTCGATGAGCAGTTCTTC. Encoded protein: CASSPGLAFDEQFF.

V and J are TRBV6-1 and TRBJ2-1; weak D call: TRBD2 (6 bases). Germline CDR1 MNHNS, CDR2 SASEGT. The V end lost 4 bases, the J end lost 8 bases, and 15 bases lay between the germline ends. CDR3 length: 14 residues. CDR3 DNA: TGTGCCAGCAGTGCCCGCCTGCGGGGCGATGAGCAGTTCTTC. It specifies CASSARLRGDEQFF.

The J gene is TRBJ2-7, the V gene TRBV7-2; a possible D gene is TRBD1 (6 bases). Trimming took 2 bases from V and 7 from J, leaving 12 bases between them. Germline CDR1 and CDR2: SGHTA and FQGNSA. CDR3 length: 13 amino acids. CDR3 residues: CASSLTQGGEQYF. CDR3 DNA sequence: TGTGCCAGCAGCTTAACACAGGGTGGAGAGCAGTACTTC. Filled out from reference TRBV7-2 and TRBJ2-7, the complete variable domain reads GAGVSQSPSNKVTEKGKDVELRCDPISGHTALYWYRQSLGQGLEFLIYFQGNSAPDKSGLPSDRFSAERTGGSVSTLTIQRTQQEDSAVYLCASSLTQGGEQYFGPGTRLTVT.

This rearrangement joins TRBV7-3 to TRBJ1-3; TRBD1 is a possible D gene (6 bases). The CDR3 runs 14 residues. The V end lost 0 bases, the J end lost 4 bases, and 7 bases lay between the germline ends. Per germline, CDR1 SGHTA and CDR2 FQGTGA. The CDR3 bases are TGTGCCAGCAGCTTAACGGGGACAGGAAACACCATATATTTT. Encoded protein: CASSLTGTGNTIYF.

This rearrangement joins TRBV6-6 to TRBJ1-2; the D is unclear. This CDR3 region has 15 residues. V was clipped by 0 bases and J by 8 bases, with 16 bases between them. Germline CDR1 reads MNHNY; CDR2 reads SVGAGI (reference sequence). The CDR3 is CASSYSPGPYEGYTF. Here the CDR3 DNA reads TGTGCCAGCAGTTACTCTCCGGGTCCTTATGAGGGCTACACCTTC.

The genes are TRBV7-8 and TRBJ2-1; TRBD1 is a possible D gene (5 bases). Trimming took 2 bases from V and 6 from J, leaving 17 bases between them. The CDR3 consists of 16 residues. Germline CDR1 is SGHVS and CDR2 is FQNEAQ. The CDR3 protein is CASSLSQGWQGNEQFF. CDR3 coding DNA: TGTGCCAGCAGCTTATCGCAGGGTTGGCAGGGCAATGAGCAGTTCTTC.

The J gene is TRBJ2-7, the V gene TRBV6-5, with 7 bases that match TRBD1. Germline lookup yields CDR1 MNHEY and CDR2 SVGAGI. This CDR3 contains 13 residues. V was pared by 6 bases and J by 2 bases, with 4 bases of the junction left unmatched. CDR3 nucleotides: TGTGCCAGCAGGCGGACAGGAGCCTACGAGCAGTACTTC. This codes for CASRRTGAYEQYF.

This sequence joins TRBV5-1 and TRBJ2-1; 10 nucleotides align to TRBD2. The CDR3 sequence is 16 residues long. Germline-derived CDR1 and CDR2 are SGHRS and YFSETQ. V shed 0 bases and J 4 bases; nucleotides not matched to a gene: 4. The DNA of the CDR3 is TGCGCCAGCAGCTTGGTAGCGGGAGGTCCTTACAATGAGCAGTTCTTC. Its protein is CASSLVAGGPYNEQFF.

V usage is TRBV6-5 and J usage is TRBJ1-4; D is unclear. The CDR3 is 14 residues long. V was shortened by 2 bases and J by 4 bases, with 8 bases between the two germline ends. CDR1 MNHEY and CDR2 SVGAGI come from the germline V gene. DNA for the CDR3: TGTGCCAGCAGTTACGGCGGACTTAATGAAAAACTGTTTTTT. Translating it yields CASSYGGLNEKLFF.

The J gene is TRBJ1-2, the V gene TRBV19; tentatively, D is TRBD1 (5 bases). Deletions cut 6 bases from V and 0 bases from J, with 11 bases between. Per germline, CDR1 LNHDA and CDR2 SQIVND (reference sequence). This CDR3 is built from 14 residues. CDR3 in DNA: TGTGCCAGTAGCCCGTCGACAGCTAACTATGGCTACACCTTC. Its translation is CASSPSTANYGYTF.

CDR3 sequence: CAWRERENTEAFF. DNA for the CDR3: TGTGCCTGGAGAGAACGGGAGAACACTGAAGCTTTCTTT. The gene calls are TRBV30 and TRBJ1-1; no clear D gene. Looked up from germline, CDR1 is GTSNPN and CDR2 is SVGIG (reference sequence). The CDR3 length is 13 residues. V was clipped by 3 bases and J by 1 base, with 9 bases between them.

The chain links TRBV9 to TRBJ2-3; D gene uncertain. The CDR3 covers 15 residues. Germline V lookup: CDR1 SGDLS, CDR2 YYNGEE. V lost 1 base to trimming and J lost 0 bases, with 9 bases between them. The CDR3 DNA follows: TGTGCCAGCAGCGTATGGGCCCCTAGCACAGATACGCAGTATTTT. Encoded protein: CASSVWAPSTDTQYF.

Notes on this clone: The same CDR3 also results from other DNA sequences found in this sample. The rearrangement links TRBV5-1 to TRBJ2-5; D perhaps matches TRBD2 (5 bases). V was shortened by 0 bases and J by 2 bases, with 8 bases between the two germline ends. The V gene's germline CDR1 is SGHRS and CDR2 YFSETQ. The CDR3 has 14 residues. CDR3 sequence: CASSLGGQQETQYF. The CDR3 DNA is TGCGCCAGCAGCTTGGGAGGGCAGCAAGAGACCCAGTACTTC.

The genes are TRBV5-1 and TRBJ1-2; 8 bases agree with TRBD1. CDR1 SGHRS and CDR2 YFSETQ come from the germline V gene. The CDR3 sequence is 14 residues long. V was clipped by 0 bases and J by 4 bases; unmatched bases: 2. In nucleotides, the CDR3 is TGCGCCAGCAGCTTGGGACAGGGGATCTATGGCTACACCTTC. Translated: CASSLGQGIYGYTF. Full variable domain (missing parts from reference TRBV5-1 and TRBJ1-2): KAGVTQTPRYLIKTRGQQVTLSCSPISGHRSVSWYQQTPGQGLQFLFEYFSETQRNKGNFPGRFSGRQFSNSRSEMNVSTLELGDSALYLCASSLGQGIYGYTFGSGTRLTVV.